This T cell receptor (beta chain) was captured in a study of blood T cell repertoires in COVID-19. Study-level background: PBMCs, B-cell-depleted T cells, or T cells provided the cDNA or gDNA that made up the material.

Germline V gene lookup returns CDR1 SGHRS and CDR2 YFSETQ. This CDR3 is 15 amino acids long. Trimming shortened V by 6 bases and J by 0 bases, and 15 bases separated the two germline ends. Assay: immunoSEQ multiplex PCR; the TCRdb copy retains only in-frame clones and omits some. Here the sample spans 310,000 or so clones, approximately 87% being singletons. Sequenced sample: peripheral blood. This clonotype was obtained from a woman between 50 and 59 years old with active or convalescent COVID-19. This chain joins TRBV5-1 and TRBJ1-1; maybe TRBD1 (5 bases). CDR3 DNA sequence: TGCGCCAGCAACCCCGGACGGGGGTTGAACACTGAAGCTTTCTTT. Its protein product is CASNPGRGLNTEAFF.